This passage covers 6 T cell receptor beta chains from one sample sequenced in a study of vaccination and CD4 T cells after COVID-19. Stated treatment: approximately nine-day PBMC culture with coronavirus spike peptide pools or control peptides (ViraFEST assay). The assay that was used to sequence DNA from cultured CD4+ T cells was the Oncomine TCR Beta short-read assay. TCRdb re-called the PCR reads with MiXCR, one entry per CDR3 protein. The repertoire holds about 10,000 distinct CDR3 sequences, with approximately 60% as singletons. These receptors are not linked to any known antigen. The sequenced material came from CD4+ T cells from blood, cultured in vitro. These receptors were taken from a human donor who had recovered from COVID-19.

The table lists this clonotype with a few counts. The chain uses TRBV12-3 or TRBV12-4 and TRBJ2-2; 11 bases map to TRBD2. Trimming cost V 3 bases and J 6 bases; bases outside gene matches: 6. The CDR3 contains 16 residues. In DNA, the CDR3 is TGTGCCAGCAGTTTCGTTAGCGGGGGGGCCTCCGGGGAGCTGTTTTTT. Protein: CASSFVSGGASGELFF.

The chain joins TRBV7-3 to TRBJ2-1; TRBD2 matches at 7 bases. Trimming at V came to 2 bases and at J to 8 bases, leaving 9 bases not matched to a gene. This CDR3 region has 15 residues. The germline CDR1 and CDR2 sequences are SGHTA and FQGTGA. CDR3 sequence reads: CASSLRGEPWDEQFF. The CDR3 DNA reads TGTGCCAGCAGCTTACGGGGGGAGCCCTGGGATGAGCAGTTCTTC.

This clonotype was found a few times. V and J are TRBV24-1 and TRBJ2-5; D remains unclear. The CDR3 has 15 amino acids. Germline CDR1 reads KGHDR; CDR2 reads SFDVKD. Trimming removed 3 bases from V and 5 bases from J, with 15 bases in between. The DNA of the CDR3 is TGTGCCACCAGTGATGGCCGAACCAAGGAGGAGACCCAGTACTTC. Encoded protein: CATSDGRTKEETQYF.

This clonotype was recorded only once. This chain links TRBV7-9 with TRBJ1-2, with D unresolved. Trimming took off 5 bases at V and 3 bases at J, with 13 bases between the two ends. Germline V CDR1 and CDR2: SEHNR, FQNEAQ (reference sequence). This CDR3 spans 14 amino acids. This CDR3 is CASSRAGLHYGYTF. CDR3 DNA sequence: TGTGCCAGCAGCCGCGCGGGTCTACACTATGGCTACACCTTC.

The gene calls are TRBV12-5 and TRBJ1-6; 11 nucleotides match TRBD1. V lost 6 bases, J lost 9 bases, and 4 bases stayed unmatched. The CDR3 has 14 amino acids. Germline V gene sequence: CDR1 LGHNT, CDR2 FRNRAP. Here the CDR3 DNA reads TGTGCTAGTGGCCCCGGGACAGGGGGTTCACCCCTCCACTTT. It codes for CASGPGTGGSPLHF.

CDR3 amino acids: CASSPGLVAGETQYF. For the CDR3, the DNA is TGCGCCAGCAGCCCGGGACTAGTGGCAGGAGAGACCCAGTACTTC. The rearrangement links TRBV5-1 to TRBJ2-5, with 8 nucleotides matching TRBD2. The germline gives CDR1 SGHRS, CDR2 YFSETQ. This CDR3 spans 15 amino acids. V lost 4 bases, J lost 4 bases, and 9 bases stayed unmatched. The full variable domain, rest sourced from reference TRBV5-1 and TRBJ2-5, is KAGVTQTPRYLIKTRGQQVTLSCSPISGHRSVSWYQQTPGQGLQFLFEYFSETQRNKGNFPGRFSGRQFSNSRSEMNVSTLELGDSALYLCASSPGLVAGETQYFGPGTRLLVL.